The T cell receptor (beta chain) described here comes from a study of CD4+ T cells in melanoma. Study-wide results and limits: A reported correlation linked neoantigen-specific CD4+ T cells to CD8+, macrophage and B cell function. In melanoma, neoantigen-specific CD4+ T cells reportedly differed in differentiation state.

V lost 8 bases and J 2 bases, leaving 12 bases between the germline ends. There are 12 residues in the CDR3. Germline V gene sequence: CDR1 SQVTM, CDR2 ANQGSEA. Measured with immunoSEQ multiplex PCR; TCRdb has only the in-frame clones, and not every one. The sample includes about 140,000 clones, about 90% seen only once; the top ten take more than 1.5%. Regarding this clone: Its antigen is unknown.

The sequence was obtained from a human donor with melanoma. The gene calls are TRBV29-1 and TRBJ1-2; tentatively, D is TRBD1 (6 bases). CDR3 amino acids: CSSGDTNYGYTF. CDR3 nucleotides: TGCAGCTCCGGGGACACAAACTATGGCTACACCTTC.